A single T cell receptor beta chain is shown here with its context. This CDR3 comprises 16 residues. V was clipped by 0 bases and J by 7 bases; unmatched bases: 8. Germline CDR1 is ENHRY and CDR2 is SYGVKD. Method: immunoSEQ multiplex PCR; TCRdb's copy keeps in-frame clones and lacks some. In the table there are 250,000 or so clones, roughly 86% of which are singletons. The sample originates from a study of blood T cell repertoires in COVID-19. For the study at large: Sites in the United States, Italy and Spain provided acute and convalescent COVID-19 samples. In each case, the material was cDNA or gDNA derived from T cells, B-cell-depleted T cells, or PBMCs.

Sample: peripheral blood. The chain is built from TRBV10-3 and TRBJ1-5, with 8 bases identical to TRBD1. The clonotype originates from a woman between 65 and 79 years old with active or convalescent COVID-19. CDR3 protein: CAISESVTGARQPQHF. The CDR3 DNA follows: TGTGCCATCAGTGAGTCGGTGACAGGGGCAAGACAGCCCCAGCATTTT.